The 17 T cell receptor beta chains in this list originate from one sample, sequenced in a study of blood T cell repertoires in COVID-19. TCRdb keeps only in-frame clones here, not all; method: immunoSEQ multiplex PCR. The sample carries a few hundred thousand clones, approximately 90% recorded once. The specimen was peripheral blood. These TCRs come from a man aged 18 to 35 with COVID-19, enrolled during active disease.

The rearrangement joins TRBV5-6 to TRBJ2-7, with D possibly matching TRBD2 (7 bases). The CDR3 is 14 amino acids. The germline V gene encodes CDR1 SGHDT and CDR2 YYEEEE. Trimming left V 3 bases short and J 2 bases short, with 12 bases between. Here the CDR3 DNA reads TGTGCCAGCAGCTACCAAGGGGGGGCCTACGAGCAGTACTTC. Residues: CASSYQGGAYEQYF.

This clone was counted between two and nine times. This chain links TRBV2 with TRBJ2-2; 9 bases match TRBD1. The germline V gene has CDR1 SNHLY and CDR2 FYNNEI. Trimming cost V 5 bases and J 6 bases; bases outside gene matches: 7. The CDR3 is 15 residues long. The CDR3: CASSRPGQGAGELFF. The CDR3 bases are TGTGCCAGCAGTAGACCGGGACAGGGAGCCGGGGAGCTGTTTTTT. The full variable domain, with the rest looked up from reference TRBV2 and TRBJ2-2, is EPEVTQTPSHQVTQMGQEVILRCVPISNHLYFYWYRQILGQKVEFLVSFYNNEISEKSEIFDDQFSVERPDGSNFTLKIRSTKLEDSAMYFCASSRPGQGAGELFFGEGSRLTVL.

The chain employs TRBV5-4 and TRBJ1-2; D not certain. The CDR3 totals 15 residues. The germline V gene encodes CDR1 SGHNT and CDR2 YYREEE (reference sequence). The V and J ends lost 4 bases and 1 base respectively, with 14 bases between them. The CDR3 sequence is CASSPAGILNYGYTF. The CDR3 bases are TGTGCCAGCAGCCCGGCGGGAATCCTTAACTATGGCTACACCTTC. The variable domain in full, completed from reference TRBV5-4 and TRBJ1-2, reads ETGVTQSPTHLIKTRGQQVTLRCSSQSGHNTVSWYQQALGQGPQFIFQYYREEENGRGNFPPRFSGLQFPNYSSELNVNALELDDSALYLCASSPAGILNYGYTFGSGTRLTVV.

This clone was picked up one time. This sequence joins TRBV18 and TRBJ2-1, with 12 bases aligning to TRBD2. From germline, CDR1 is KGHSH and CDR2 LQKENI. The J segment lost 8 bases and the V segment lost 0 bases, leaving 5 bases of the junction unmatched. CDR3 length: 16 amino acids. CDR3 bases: TGTGCCAGCTCACCACCGGCTAGCGGGGGGGCCTATGAGCAGTTCTTC. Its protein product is CASSPPASGGAYEQFF.

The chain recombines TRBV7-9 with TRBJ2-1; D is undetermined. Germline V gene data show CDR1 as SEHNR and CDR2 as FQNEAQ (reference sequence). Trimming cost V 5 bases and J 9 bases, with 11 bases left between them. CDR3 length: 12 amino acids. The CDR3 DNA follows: TGTGCCAGCAGCGTCAGAATTACTGAGCAGTTCTTC. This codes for CASSVRITEQFF.

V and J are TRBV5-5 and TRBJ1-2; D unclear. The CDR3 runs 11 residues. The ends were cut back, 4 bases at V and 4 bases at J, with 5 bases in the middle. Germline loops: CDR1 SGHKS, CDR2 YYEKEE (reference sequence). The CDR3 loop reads CASSTSYGYTF. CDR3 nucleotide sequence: TGTGCCAGCAGCACAAGCTATGGCTACACCTTC.

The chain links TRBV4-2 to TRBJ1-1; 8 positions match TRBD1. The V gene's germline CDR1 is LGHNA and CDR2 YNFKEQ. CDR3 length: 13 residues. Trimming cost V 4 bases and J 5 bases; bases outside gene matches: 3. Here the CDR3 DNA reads TGTGCCAGCAGCCGGACAGGGACGACTGAAGCTTTCTTT. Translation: CASSRTGTTEAFF.

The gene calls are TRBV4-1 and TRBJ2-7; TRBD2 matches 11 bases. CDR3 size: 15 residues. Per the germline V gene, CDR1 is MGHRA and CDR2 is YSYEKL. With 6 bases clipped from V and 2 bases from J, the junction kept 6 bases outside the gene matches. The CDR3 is CASSLSSGGTYEQYF. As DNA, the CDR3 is TGCGCCAGCAGTCTTTCTAGCGGGGGGACCTACGAGCAGTACTTC.

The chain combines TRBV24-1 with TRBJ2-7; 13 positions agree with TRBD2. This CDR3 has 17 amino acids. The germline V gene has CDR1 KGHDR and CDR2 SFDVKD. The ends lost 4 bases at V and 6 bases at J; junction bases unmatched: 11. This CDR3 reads CATSDQKALAGGGEQYF. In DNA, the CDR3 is TGTGCCACCAGTGACCAAAAAGCACTAGCGGGAGGGGGCGAGCAGTACTTC.

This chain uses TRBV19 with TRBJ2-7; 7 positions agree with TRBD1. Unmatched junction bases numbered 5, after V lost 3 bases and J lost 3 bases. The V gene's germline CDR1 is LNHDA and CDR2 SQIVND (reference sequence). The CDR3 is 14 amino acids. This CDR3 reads CASSMTGLVYEQYF. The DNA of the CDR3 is TGTGCCAGTAGTATGACAGGGCTTGTCTACGAGCAGTACTTC.

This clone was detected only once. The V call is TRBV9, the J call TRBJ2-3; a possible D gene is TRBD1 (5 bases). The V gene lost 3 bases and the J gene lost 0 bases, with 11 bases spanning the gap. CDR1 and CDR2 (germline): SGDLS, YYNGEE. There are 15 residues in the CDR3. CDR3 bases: TGTGCCAGCAGCGGGAAGGGGTTTAGCACAGATACGCAGTATTTT. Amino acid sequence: CASSGKGFSTDTQYF. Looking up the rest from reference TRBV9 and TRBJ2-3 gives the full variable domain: DSGVTQTPKHLITATGQRVTLRCSPRSGDLSVYWYQQSLDQGLQFLIQYYNGEERAKGNILERFSAQQFPDLHSELNLSSLELGDSALYFCASSGKGFSTDTQYFGPGTRLTVL.

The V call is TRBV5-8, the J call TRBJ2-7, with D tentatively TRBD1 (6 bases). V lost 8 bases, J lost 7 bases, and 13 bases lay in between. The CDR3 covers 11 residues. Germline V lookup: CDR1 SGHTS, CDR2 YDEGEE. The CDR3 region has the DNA TGTGCCAGTGACAGGTACCGGGAGCAGTACTTC. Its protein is CASDRYREQYF.

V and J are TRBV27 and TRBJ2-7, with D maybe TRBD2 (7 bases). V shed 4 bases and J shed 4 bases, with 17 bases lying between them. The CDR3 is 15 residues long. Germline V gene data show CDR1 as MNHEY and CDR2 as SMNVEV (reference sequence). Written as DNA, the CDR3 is TGTGCCAGCAGTTCTCGGGGGGCCGGTTTATACGAGCAGTACTTC. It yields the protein CASSSRGAGLYEQYF.

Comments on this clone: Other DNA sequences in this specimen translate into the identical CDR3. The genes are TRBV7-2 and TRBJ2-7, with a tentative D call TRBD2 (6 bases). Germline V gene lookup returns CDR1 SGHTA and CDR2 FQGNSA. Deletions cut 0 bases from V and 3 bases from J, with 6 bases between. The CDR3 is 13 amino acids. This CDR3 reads CASSLAGGYEQYF. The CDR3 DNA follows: TGTGCCAGCAGCTTAGCGGGGGGCTACGAGCAGTACTTC.

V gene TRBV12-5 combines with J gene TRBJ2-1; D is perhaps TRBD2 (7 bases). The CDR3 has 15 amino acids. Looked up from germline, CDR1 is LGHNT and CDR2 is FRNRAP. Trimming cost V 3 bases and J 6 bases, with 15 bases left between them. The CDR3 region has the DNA TGTGCTAGTGGTTTTATTCGGGGGGCCCTCAATGAGCAGTTCTTC. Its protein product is CASGFIRGALNEQFF. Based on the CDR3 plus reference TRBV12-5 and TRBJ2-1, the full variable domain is DARVTQTPRHKVTEMGQEVTMRCQPILGHNTVFWYRQTMMQGLELLAYFRNRAPLDDSGMPKDRFSAEMPDATLATLKIQPSEPRDSAVYFCASGFIRGALNEQFFGPGTRLTVL.

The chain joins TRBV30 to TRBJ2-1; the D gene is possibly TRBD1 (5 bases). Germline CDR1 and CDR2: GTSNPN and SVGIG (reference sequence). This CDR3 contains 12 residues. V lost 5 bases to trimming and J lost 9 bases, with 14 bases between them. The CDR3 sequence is CAWGPWGREQFF. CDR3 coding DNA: TGTGCCTGGGGGCCTTGGGGCCGTGAGCAGTTCTTC. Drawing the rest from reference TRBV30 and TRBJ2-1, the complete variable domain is SQTIHQWPATLVQPVGSPLSLECTVEGTSNPNLYWYRQAAGRGLQLLFYSVGIGQISSEVPQNLSASRPQDRQFILSSKKLLLSDSGFYLCAWGPWGREQFFGPGTRLTVL.

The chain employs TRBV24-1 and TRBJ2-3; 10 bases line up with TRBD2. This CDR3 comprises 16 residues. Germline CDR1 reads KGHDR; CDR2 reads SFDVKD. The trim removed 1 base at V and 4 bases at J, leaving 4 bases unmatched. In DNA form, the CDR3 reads TGTGCCACCAGTGATTTAGGGCTAGCGGGAGCAGATACGCAGTATTTT. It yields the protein CATSDLGLAGADTQYF.